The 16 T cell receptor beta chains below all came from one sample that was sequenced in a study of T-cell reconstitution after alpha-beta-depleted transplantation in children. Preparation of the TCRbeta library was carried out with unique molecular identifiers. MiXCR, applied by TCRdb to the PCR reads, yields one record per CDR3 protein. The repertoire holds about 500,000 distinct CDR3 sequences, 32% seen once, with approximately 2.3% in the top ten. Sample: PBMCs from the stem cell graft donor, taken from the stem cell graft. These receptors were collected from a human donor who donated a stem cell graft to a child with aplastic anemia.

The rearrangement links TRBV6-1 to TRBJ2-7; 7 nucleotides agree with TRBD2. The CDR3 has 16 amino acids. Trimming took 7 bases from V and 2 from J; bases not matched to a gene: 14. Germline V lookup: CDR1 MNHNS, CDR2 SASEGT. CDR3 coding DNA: TGTGCCAGCACCAGTGGGTCTAGCGGAGGTGCCTACGAGCAGTACTTC. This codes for CASTSGSSGGAYEQYF.

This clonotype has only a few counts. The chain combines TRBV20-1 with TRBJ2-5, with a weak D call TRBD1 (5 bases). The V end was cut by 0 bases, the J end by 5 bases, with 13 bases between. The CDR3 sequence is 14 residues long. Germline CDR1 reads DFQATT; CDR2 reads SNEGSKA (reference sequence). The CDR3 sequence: CSARDLAGWETQYF. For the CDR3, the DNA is TGCAGTGCTAGAGATTTGGCAGGGTGGGAGACCCAGTACTTC.

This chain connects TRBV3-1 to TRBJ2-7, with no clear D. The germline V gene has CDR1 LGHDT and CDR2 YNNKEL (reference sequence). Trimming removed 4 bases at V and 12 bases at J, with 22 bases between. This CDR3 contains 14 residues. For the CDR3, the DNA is TGTGCCAGCAGCCTACCAAGGACCCCCCTGGCACGGTACGTC. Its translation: CASSLPRTPLARYV.

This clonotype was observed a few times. The CDR3 DNA follows: TGCGCCAGCAGCCAAGAGGGATCCAGGGGGCGTCATGAAACTGAAGCTTTCTTT. Protein: CASSQEGSRGRHETEAFF. This chain links TRBV4-3 with TRBJ1-1; 8 bases map to TRBD1. V gave up 0 bases and J gave up 5 bases; unmatched junction bases: 14. This CDR3 has 18 amino acids. The germline V gene encodes CDR1 LGHNA and CDR2 YSLEER.

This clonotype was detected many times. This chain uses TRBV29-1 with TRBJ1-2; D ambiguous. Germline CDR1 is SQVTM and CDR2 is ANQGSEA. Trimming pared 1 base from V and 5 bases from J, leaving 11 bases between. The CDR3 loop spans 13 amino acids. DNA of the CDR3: TGCAGCGTTGAAGGTGATGTGCCTTATGGCTACACCTTC. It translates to CSVEGDVPYGYTF.

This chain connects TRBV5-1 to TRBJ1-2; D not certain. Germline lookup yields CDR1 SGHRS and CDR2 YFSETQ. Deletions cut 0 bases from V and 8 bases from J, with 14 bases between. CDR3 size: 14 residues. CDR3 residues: CASSLGLKGRGYTF. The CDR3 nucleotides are TGCGCCAGCAGCTTGGGCCTCAAAGGGCGCGGCTACACCTTC.

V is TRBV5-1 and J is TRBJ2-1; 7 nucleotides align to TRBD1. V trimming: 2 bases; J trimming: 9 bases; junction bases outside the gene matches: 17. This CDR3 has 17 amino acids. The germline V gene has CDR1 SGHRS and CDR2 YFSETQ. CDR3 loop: CASSLTPQGRLGGEQFF. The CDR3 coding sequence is TGCGCCAGCAGCTTAACTCCACAGGGGCGACTTGGGGGTGAGCAGTTCTTC.

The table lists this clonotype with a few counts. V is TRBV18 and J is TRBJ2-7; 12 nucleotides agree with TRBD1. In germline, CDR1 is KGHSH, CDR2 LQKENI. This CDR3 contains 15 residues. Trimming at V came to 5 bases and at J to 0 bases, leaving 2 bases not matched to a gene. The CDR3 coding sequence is TGTGCCAGCTCAGTGGGACAGGGGGCCTCCTACGAGCAGTACTTC. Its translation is CASSVGQGASYEQYF.

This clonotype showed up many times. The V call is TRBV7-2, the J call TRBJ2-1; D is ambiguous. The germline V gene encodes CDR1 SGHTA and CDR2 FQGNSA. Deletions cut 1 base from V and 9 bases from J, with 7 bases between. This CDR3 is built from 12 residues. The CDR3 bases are TGTGCCAGCAGCTTAGGCGCAGGTGAGCAGTTCTTC. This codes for CASSLGAGEQFF.

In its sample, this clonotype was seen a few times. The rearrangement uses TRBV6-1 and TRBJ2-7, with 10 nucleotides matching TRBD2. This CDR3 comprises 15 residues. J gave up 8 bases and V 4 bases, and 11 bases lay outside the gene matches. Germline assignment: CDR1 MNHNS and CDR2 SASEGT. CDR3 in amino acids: CASSVPSGRGVKQYV. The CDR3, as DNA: TGTGCCAGCAGTGTCCCTAGCGGGAGAGGGGTGAAGCAGTACGTC.

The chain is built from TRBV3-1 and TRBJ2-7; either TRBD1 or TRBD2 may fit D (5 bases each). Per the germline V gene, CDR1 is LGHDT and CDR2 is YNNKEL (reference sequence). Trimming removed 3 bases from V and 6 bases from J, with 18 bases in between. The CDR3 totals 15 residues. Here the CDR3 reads CASSHRDRSSGEQYV. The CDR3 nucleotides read TGTGCCAGCAGCCATCGGGACCGCTCCTCGGGCGAGCAGTACGTC.

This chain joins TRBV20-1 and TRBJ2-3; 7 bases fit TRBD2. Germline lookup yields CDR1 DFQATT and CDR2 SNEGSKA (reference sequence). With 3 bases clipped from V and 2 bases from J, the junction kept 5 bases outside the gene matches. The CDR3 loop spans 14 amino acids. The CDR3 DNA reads TGCAGTGCTAGTCCTAGCGGCAACACAGATACGCAGTATTTT. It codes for CSASPSGNTDTQYF.

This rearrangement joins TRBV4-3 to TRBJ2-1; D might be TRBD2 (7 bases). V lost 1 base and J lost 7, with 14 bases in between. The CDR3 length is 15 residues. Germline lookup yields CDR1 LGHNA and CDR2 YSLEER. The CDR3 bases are TGCGCCAGCAGCCAAGGAGGGGGGGCGTTAAATGAGCAGTTCTTC. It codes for CASSQGGGALNEQFF.

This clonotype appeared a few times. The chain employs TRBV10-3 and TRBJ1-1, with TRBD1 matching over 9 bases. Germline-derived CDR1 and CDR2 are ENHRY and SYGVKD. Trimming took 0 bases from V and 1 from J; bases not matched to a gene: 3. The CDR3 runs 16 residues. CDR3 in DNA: TGTGCCATCAGTGAGTCTTGGGGACAGGGGAACACTGAAGCTTTCTTT. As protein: CAISESWGQGNTEAFF.

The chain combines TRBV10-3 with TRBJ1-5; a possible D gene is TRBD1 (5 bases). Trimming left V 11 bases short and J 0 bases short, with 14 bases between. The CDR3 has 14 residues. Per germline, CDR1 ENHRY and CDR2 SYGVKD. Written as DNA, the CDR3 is TGTGCCGAAGGGGAGCAGTCTAGCAATCAGCCCCAGCATTTT. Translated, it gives CAEGEQSSNQPQHF.

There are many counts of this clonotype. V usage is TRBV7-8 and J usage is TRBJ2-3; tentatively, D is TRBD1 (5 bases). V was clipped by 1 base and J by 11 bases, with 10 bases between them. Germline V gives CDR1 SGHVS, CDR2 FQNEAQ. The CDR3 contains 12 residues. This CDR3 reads CASSLEGVEQYF. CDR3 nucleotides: TGTGCCAGCAGCTTAGAAGGGGTCGAGCAGTATTTT.